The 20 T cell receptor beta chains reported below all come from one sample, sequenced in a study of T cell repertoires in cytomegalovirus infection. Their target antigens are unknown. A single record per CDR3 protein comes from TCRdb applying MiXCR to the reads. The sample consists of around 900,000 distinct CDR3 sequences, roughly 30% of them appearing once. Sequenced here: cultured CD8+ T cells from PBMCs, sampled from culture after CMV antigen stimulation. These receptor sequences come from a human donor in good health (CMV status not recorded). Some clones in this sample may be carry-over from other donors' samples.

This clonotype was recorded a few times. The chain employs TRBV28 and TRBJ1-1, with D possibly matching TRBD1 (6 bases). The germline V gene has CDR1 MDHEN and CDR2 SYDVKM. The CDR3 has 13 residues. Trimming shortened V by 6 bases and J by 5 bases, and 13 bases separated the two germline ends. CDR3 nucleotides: TGTGCCAGCAGCCCCAACAGGGATACTGAAGCTTTCTTT. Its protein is CASSPNRDTEAFF.

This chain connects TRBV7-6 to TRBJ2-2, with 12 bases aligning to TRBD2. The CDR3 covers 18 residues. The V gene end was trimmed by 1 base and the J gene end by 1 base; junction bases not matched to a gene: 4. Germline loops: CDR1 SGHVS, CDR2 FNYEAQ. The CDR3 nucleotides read TGTGCCAGCAGCTTAGGAATACTAGCGGGGGGGAACACCGGGGAGCTGTTTTTT. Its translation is CASSLGILAGGNTGELFF.

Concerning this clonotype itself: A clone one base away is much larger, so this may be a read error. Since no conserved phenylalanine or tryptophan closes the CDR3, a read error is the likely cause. This CDR3 is CASSQDPSTSGEYNEQFS. CDR3 in DNA: TGCGCCAGCAGCCAAGATCCGAGTACTAGCGGGGAATACAATGAGCAGTTCTCC. V is TRBV4-3 and J is TRBJ2-1, with TRBD2 identical over 10 bases. J lost 4 bases, V lost 0 bases, and 9 bases had no gene match. CDR3 length equals 18 residues. Per germline, CDR1 LGHNA and CDR2 YSLEER.

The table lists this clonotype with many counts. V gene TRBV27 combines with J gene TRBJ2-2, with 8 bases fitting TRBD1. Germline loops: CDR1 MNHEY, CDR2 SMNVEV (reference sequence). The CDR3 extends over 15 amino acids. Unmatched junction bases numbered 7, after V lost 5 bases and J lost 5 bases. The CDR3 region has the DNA TGTGCCAGCAGTGTTGACAGGGGTGGGACCGGGGAGCTGTTTTTT. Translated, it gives CASSVDRGGTGELFF.

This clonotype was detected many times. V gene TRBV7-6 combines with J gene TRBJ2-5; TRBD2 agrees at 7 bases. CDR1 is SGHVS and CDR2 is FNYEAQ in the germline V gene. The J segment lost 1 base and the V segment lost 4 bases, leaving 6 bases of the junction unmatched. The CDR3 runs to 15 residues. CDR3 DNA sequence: TGTGCCAGCAGCTCCCGCCCGGGGGGCCAAGAGACCCAGTACTTC. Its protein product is CASSSRPGGQETQYF.

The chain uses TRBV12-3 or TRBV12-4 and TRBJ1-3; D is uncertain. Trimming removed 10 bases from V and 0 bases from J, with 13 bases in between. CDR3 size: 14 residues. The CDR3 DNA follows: TGTGCCATCGCGGACGGTCCCTCTGGAAACACCATATATTTT. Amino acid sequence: CAIADGPSGNTIYF.

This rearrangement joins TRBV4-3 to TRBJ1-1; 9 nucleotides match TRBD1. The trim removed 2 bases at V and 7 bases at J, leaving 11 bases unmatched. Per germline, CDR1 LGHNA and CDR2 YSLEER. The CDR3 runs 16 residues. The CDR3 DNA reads TGCGCCAGCAGCCAACGACTGACAGGGGGATTAAATGAAGCTTTCTTT. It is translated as CASSQRLTGGLNEAFF.

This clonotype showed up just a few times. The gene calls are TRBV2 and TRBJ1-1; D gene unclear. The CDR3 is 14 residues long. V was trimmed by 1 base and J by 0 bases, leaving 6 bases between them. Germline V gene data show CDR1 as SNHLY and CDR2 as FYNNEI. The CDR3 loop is CASSEDRLNTEAFF. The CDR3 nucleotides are TGTGCCAGCAGTGAAGACAGATTGAACACTGAAGCTTTCTTT.

The DNA of the CDR3 is TGTGCCATCCATCCGGGCCGAGACGTCGAGCAGTACTTC. Translated, it gives CAIHPGRDVEQYF. The J gene is TRBJ2-7, the V gene TRBV7-9, with D unresolved. CDR1 is SEHNR, CDR2 FQNEAQ, per germline (reference sequence). The CDR3 is 13 amino acids. Trimming shortened V by 10 bases and J by 6 bases, and 19 bases separated the two germline ends.

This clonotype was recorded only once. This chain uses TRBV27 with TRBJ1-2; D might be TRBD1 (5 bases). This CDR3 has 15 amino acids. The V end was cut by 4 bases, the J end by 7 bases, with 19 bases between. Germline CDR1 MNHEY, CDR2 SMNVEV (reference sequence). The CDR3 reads CASSSVGDLSGGYTF. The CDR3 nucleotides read TGTGCCAGCAGTTCGGTAGGGGACCTCTCCGGTGGCTACACCTTC.

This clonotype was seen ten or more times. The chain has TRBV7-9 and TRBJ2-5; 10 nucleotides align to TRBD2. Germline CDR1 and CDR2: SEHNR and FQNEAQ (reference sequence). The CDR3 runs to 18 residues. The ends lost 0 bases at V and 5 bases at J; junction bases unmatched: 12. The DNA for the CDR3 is TGTGCCAGCAGCTTAGCCGGCCGTACTAGCGGGGTTCTGGAGACCCAGTACTTC. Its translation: CASSLAGRTSGVLETQYF.

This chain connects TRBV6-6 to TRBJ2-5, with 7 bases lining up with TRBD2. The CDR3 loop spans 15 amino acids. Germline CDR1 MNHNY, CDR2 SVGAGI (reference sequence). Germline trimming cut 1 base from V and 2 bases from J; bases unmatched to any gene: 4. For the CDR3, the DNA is TGTGCCAGCAGTTACTATCGAGCGGGGCAAGAGACCCAGTACTTC. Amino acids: CASSYYRAGQETQYF.

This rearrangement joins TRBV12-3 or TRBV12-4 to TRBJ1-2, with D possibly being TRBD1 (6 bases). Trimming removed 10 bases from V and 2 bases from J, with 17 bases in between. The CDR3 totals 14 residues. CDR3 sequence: CANRTGYWNYGYTF. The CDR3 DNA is TGTGCCAACAGAACAGGGTATTGGAACTATGGCTACACCTTC.

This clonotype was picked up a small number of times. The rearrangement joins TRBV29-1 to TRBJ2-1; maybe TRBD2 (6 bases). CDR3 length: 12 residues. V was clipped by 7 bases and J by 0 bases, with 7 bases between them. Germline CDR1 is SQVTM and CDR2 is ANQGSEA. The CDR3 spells CSAGDSYNEQFF. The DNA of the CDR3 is TGCAGCGCGGGGGACTCCTACAATGAGCAGTTCTTC.

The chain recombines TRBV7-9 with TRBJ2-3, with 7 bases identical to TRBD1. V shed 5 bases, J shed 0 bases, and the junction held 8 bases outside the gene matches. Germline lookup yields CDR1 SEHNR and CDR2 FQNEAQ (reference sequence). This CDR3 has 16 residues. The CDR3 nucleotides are TGTGCCAGCAGCCCCCGCAGGGGGTCTAGCACAGATACGCAGTATTTT. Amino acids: CASSPRRGSSTDTQYF.

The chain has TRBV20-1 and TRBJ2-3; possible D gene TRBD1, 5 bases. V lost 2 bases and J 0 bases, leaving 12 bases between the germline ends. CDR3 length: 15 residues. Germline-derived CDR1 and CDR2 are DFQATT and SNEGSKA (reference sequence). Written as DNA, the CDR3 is TGCAGTGCTAGACAGGACATGGCTAGCACAGATACGCAGTATTTT. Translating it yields CSARQDMASTDTQYF.

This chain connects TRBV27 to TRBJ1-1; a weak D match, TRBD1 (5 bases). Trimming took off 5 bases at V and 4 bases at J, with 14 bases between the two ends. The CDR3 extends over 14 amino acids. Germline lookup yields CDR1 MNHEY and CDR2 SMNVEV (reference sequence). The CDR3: CASSEGFGGTEAFF. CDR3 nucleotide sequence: TGTGCCAGCAGTGAAGGTTTTGGGGGCACTGAAGCTTTCTTT.

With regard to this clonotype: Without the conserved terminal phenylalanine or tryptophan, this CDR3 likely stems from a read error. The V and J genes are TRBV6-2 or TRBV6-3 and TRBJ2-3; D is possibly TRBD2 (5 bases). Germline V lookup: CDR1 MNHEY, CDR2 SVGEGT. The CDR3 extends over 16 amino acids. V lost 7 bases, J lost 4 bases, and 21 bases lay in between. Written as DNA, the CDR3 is TGTGCCAGCACTAGATTGGTCCGAGCGGTTTCAGATACGCAGTATTCT. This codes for CASTRLVRAVSDTQYS.

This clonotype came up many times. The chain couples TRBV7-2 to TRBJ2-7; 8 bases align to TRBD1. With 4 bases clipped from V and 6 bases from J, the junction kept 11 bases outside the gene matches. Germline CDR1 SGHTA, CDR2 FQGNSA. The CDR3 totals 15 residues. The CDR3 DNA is TGTGCCAGCAGCTCTTCGCTTTTTGGACAGGGCGAGCAGTACGTC. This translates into CASSSSLFGQGEQYV.

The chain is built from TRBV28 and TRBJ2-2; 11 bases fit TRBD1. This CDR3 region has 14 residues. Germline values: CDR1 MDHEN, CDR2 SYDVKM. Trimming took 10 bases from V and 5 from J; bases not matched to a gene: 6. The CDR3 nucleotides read TGTGCCAAGGACAGGGGGCGCCGGACCGGGGAGCTGTTTTTT. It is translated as CAKDRGRRTGELFF.